The rows below give T cell receptor beta chains drawn from one sample of a study of glioma-infiltrating T cells. TCRdb reprocessed the multiplex PCR reads via MiXCR and lists one record per CDR3 protein. Of about 200,000 distinct CDR3 sequences in the sample, approximately 30% were seen once. The sequenced sample consisted of glioma tissue, nonneoplastic brain tissue, or PBMCs (not recorded which). The receptor set was obtained from a human donor with low-grade glioma or glioblastoma, undergoing nonglioma brain surgery, or in good health (not recorded which). CDR3s include the opening cysteine and the closing phenylalanine or tryptophan. The D gene is left open where the match is weak. Clone size is given for some rows only: seen once, a few or many times, or a class if the clone is expanded.

.	TRBJ2-7	TRBV7-2	many	CASSLVEAYEQYF	TGTGCCAGCAGCTTAGTAGAGGCCTACGAGCAGTACTTC
TRBD2	TRBJ2-7	TRBV20-1	many	CSARDRTPGTSGRRSYEQYF	TGCAGTGCTAGAGATCGAACCCCCGGGACTAGCGGGAGAAGATCCTACGAGCAGTACTTC
.	TRBJ1-1	TRBV2	many	CASSETGGENTEAFF	TGTGCCAGCAGTGAAACGGGGGGCGAGAACACTGAAGCTTTCTTT
.	TRBJ2-3	TRBV27	.	CASSTPLTDTQYF	TGCGCCAGCAGTACCCCCCTAACAGATACGCAGTATTTT
TRBD1	TRBJ1-2	TRBV20-1	many	CSASGPGQGYGYTF	TGCAGTGCTAGTGGACCGGGACAGGGCTATGGCTACACCTTC
.	TRBJ1-5	TRBV27	.	CANSLYSPTGAISQPQHF	TGTGCCAACAGTTTATATAGCCCTACGGGGGCTATAAGTCAGCCCCAGCATTTT
.	TRBJ2-1	TRBV20-1	many	CSSAVSSNLINYNEQFF	TGCAGTTCGGCGGTGTCTAGCAATCTTATAAACTACAATGAGCAGTTCTTC
.	TRBJ2-5	TRBV28	.	CASSCRLRQKTKYF	TGTGCCAGCAGTTGCCGACTCCGCCAAAAGACCAAGTACTTC
TRBD2	TRBJ2-7	TRBV20-1	once	CSANRGTSGSIYEQYF	TGCAGTGCCAATCGCGGGACTAGCGGGAGTATCTACGAGCAGTACTTC
.	TRBJ2-3	TRBV7-2	many	CASSLAQGGTQYF	TGTGCCAGCAGCTTAGCACAGGGAGGTACGCAGTATTTT
.	TRBJ2-5	TRBV7-9	many	CASSFGGTVGETQYF	TGTGCCAGCAGCTTCGGCGGGACAGTAGGGGAGACCCAGTACTTC
.	TRBJ2-5	TRBV7-2	many	CASSLALQETQYF	TGTGCCAGCAGCTTAGCCCTCCAAGAGACCCAGTACTTC
TRBD1	TRBJ2-3	TRBV15	many	CATSRDRTGFDTQYF	TGTGCCACCAGCAGAGACAGGACAGGTTTTGATACGCAGTATTTT
TRBD2	TRBJ2-3	TRBV2	many	CASSINWEGDTQYF	TGTGCCAGCAGTATAAACTGGGAGGGAGATACGCAGTATTTT
.	TRBJ2-2	TRBV4-3	many	CASSQDRGIPTGELFF	TGCGCCAGCAGCCAAGATCGTGGGATACCCACCGGGGAGCTGTTTTTT
TRBD2	TRBJ2-3	TRBV4-1	many	CASSHPATSGNTDTQYF	TGCGCCAGCAGCCACCCCGCTACTAGCGGCAACACAGATACGCAGTATTTT
TRBD2	TRBJ2-5	TRBV7-2	few	CASSSIAGAETQYF	TGTGCCAGCAGCTCCATAGCGGGAGCAGAGACCCAGTACTTC
TRBD1	TRBJ2-1	TRBV19	.	CASGIGWAGGRDEQFF	TGTGCCAGTGGTATCGGTTGGGCAGGGGGAAGAGATGAGCAGTTCTTC
.	TRBJ2-7	TRBV11-1	.	CASSPGAGFYEQYF	TGTGCCAGCAGCCCAGGGGCGGGCTTCTACGAGCAGTACTTC
.	TRBJ2-5	TRBV6-6	.	CASSLPQGTQHF	TGTGCCAGCAGCCTCCCCCAAGGGACACAGCACTTC
TRBD1	TRBJ1-4	TRBV7-9	.	CASRGQLATNEKLFF	TGTGCCAGCAGGGGACAGCTAGCAACTAATGAAAAACTGTTTTTT
.	TRBJ1-2	TRBV7-9	few	CASSLTPRTRGNYGYTF	TGTGCCAGCAGCCTAACCCCTCGGACCCGGGGCAACTATGGCTACACCTTC
TRBD1	TRBJ2-1	TRBV20-1	many	CSARRTGSYNEQFF	TGCAGTGCTAGAAGGACAGGCTCCTACAATGAGCAGTTCTTC
.	TRBJ2-3	TRBV2	many	CASSHTTDSTDTQYF	TGTGCCAGCAGCCATACGACAGATAGCACAGATACGCAGTATTTT